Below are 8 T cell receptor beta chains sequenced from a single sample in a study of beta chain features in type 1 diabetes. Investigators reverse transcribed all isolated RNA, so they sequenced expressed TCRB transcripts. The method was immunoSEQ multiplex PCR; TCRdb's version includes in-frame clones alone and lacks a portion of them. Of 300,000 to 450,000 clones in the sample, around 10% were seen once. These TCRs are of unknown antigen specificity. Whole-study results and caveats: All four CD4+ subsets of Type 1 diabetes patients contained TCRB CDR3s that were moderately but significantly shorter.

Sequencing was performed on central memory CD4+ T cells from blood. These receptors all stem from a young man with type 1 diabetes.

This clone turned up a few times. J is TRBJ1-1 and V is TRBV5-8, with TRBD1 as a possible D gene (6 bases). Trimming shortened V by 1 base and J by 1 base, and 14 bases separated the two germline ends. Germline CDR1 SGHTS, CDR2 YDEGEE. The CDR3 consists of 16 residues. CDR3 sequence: CASSLSGAHENTEAFF. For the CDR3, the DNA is TGTGCCAGCAGCTTGTCAGGGGCTCACGAGAACACTGAAGCTTTCTTT.

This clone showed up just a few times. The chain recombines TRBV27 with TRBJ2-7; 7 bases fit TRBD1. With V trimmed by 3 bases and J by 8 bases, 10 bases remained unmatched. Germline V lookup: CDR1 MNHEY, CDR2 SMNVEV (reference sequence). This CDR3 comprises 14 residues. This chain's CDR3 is CASSLAQGLAKQYF. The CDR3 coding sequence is TGTGCCAGCAGTTTGGCACAGGGGTTAGCTAAGCAGTACTTC.

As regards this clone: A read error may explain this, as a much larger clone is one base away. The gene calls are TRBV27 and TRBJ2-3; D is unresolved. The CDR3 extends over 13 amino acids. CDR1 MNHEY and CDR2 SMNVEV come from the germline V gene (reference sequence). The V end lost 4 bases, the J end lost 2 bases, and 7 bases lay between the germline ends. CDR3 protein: CASSSSNTDTQYF. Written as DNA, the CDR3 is TGTGCCAGCAGTTCCTCTAACACAGATACGCAGTATTTT.

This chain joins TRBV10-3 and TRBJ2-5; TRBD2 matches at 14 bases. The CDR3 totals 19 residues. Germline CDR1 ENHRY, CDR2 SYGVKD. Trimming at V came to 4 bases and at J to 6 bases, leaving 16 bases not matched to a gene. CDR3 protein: CAISGRQTPGLAGEKTQYF. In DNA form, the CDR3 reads TGTGCCATCAGTGGGCGACAGACTCCGGGACTAGCGGGAGAAAAGACCCAGTACTTC.

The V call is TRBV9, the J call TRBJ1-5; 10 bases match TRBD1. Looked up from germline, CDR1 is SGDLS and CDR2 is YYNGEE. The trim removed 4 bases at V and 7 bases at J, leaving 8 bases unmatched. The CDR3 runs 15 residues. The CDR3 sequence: CASSPWGTGEQPQHF. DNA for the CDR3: TGTGCCAGCAGCCCATGGGGGACAGGGGAACAGCCCCAGCATTTT.

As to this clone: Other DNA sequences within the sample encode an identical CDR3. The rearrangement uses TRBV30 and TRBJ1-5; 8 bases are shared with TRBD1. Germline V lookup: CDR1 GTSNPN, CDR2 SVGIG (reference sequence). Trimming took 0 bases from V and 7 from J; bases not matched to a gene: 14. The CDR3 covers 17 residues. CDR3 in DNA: TGTGCCTGGAGTGTACCAGGACAGGGTCCCACCGGGCAGCCCCAGCATTTT. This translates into CAWSVPGQGPTGQPQHF.

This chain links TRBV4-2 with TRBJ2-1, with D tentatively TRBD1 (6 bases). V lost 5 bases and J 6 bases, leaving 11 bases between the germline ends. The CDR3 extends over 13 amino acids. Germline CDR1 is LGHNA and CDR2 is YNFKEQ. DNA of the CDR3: TGTGCCAGCAGCACACAGGGTACCAATGAGCAGTTCTTC. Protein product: CASSTQGTNEQFF.

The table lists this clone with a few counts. For the CDR3, the DNA is TGTGCCAGCAGCCAAGATGGTGTCAGGGGGAACGAGCAGTACTTC. This translates into CASSQDGVRGNEQYF. This chain links TRBV7-9 with TRBJ2-7, with 7 nucleotides matching TRBD1. The junction had 12 bases not matched to a gene; V was cut back by 5 bases and J by 5 bases. Germline CDR1 SEHNR, CDR2 FQNEAQ (reference sequence). There are 15 residues in the CDR3.